One and the same sample provided the 27 T cell receptor beta chains below, sequenced in a study of blood T cell repertoires in COVID-19. Using immunoSEQ multiplex PCR, the repertoire was profiled, and TCRdb retains in-frame clones only, with some absent. The sample shows 250,000 to 300,000 clones, 80% to 90% of them seen only once. The sample taken for sequencing was PBMCs or T cells enriched from blood (not recorded which). The receptors were sampled from a woman aged 50 to 65 who had recovered from COVID-19.

For the CDR3, the DNA is TGTGCCAGCAGCGTAACTCCCGGGGGGAGGAACACTGAAGCTTTCTTT. As protein: CASSVTPGGRNTEAFF. V usage is TRBV9 and J usage is TRBJ1-1; possible D gene TRBD1, 5 bases. CDR1 and CDR2 (germline): SGDLS, YYNGEE. V was cut by 1 base and J by 1 base, with 14 bases left in between. The CDR3 extends over 16 amino acids. The whole variable domain, filled in from reference TRBV9 and TRBJ1-1, reads DSGVTQTPKHLITATGQRVTLRCSPRSGDLSVYWYQQSLDQGLQFLIQYYNGEERAKGNILERFSAQQFPDLHSELNLSSLELGDSALYFCASSVTPGGRNTEAFFGQGTRLTVV.

The CDR3 DNA sequence: TGTGCCAGCAGTGACAGGGGCCGGGGTAATGAAAAACTGTTTTTT. This encodes CASSDRGRGNEKLFF. This rearrangement joins TRBV25-1 to TRBJ1-4, with D possibly TRBD1 on 6 matching bases. This CDR3 comprises 15 residues. V dropped 3 bases and J dropped 4 bases, with 12 bases sitting between them. Germline CDR1 reads MGHDK; CDR2 reads SYGVNS.

The CDR3 bases are TGTGCCAGCAGCCACGGACAGGGGGCTTACGAGCAGTACTTC. It specifies CASSHGQGAYEQYF. The chain carries TRBV14 and TRBJ2-7, with TRBD1 matching 11 bases. From germline, CDR1 is SGHDN and CDR2 FVKESK. V shed 3 bases and J 4 bases; nucleotides not matched to a gene: 2. CDR3 size: 14 residues.

A few counts support this clone. This chain joins TRBV7-9 and TRBJ2-1; a weak D match, TRBD2 (6 bases). The germline V gene has CDR1 SEHNR and CDR2 FQNEAQ (reference sequence). V was clipped by 3 bases and J by 7 bases, with 19 bases between them. This CDR3 comprises 16 residues. The CDR3 here is CASSFGSSALRNEQFF. The DNA for the CDR3 is TGTGCCAGCAGCTTTGGGTCTAGCGCCCTAAGGAATGAGCAGTTCTTC.

The rearrangement uses TRBV12-3 or TRBV12-4 and TRBJ2-7; 8 bases fit TRBD1. Germline trimming cut 5 bases from V and 7 bases from J; bases unmatched to any gene: 7. This CDR3 is built from 13 residues. CDR3 in amino acids: CASSVQGEGEQYF. The CDR3 bases are TGTGCCAGCAGTGTACAGGGGGAAGGAGAGCAGTACTTC.

V gene TRBV10-3 combines with J gene TRBJ2-7; D might be TRBD1 (6 bases). There are 12 residues in the CDR3. Trimming removed 5 bases at V and 6 bases at J, with 11 bases between. Germline loops: CDR1 ENHRY, CDR2 SYGVKD. CDR3 bases: TGTGCCATCAGTAATACAGGGAGCGAGCAGTACTTC. It codes for CAISNTGSEQYF.

The chain uses TRBV7-6 and TRBJ2-7; D remains ambiguous. Germline CDR1 and CDR2: SGHVS and FNYEAQ. The CDR3 extends over 14 amino acids. The V gene lost 5 bases and the J gene lost 0 bases, with 11 bases spanning the gap. Written as DNA, the CDR3 is TGTGCCAGCAGCAACAGCACTTTCTCCTACGAGCAGTACTTC. It translates to CASSNSTFSYEQYF.

The chain uses TRBV7-2 and TRBJ1-2, with a possible D match to TRBD1 (6 bases). V lost 8 bases and J lost 4, with 20 bases in between. Looked up from germline, CDR1 is SGHTA and CDR2 is FQGNSA. The CDR3 sequence is 15 residues long. In DNA form, the CDR3 reads TGTGCCAGCTTCCCTCAGGGGCGGTCCGGCTATGGCTACACCTTC. Encoded protein: CASFPQGRSGYGYTF.

CDR3 loop: CAREQGDQPQHF. CDR3 coding DNA: TGTGCCAGGGAGCAGGGTGATCAGCCCCAGCATTTT. V gene TRBV19 combines with J gene TRBJ1-5, with D possibly being TRBD1 (5 bases). The CDR3 spans 12 residues. In germline, CDR1 is LNHDA, CDR2 SQIVND (reference sequence). With 9 bases removed from V and 5 bases from J, the gap between germline ends came to 11 bases.

The rearrangement joins TRBV28 to TRBJ1-4; perhaps TRBD1 as D (6 bases). Trimming took 5 bases from V and 0 from J, leaving 13 bases between them. Germline V gives CDR1 MDHEN, CDR2 SYDVKM. The CDR3 loop spans 16 amino acids. The DNA of the CDR3 is TGTGCCAGCAGTCGCCTTAGACAGGCAACTAATGAAAAACTGTTTTTT. Protein product: CASSRLRQATNEKLFF.

This clone has a handful of counts. DNA for the CDR3: TGCGCCAGCAGCTCAGGACAGGGACGAGGAGCTCGTGAAAAACTGTTTTTT. This translates into CASSSGQGRGAREKLFF. V usage is TRBV5-1 and J usage is TRBJ1-4; TRBD1 aligns across 8 bases. V dropped 3 bases and J dropped 7; count of bases not matched to a gene: 14. The CDR3 runs 17 residues. Germline-derived CDR1 and CDR2 are SGHRS and YFSETQ.

This clone showed up just a few times. The genes are TRBV18 and TRBJ2-2; 11 bases fit TRBD2. Germline assignment: CDR1 KGHSH and CDR2 LQKENI. The CDR3 contains 17 residues. V shed 6 bases and J 4 bases; nucleotides not matched to a gene: 10. CDR3 sequence reads: CASSKTSGTPSTGELFF. The CDR3, as DNA: TGTGCCAGCTCCAAGACTAGCGGGACCCCTAGCACCGGGGAGCTGTTTTTT.

Of note for this clone: Within the sample, other DNA sequences also encode this same CDR3. The chain carries TRBV11-2 and TRBJ2-1; D not certain. Between the trimmed V and J ends, which lost 0 bases and 6 bases, there was a span of 3 bases. Germline CDR1 reads SGHAT; CDR2 reads FQNNGV. This CDR3 spans 12 amino acids. The CDR3 loop is CASSLDRNEQFF. CDR3 in DNA: TGTGCCAGCAGCTTAGATCGCAATGAGCAGTTCTTC. Looking up the rest from reference TRBV11-2 and TRBJ2-1 gives the full variable domain: EAGVAQSPRYKIIEKRQSVAFWCNPISGHATLYWYQQILGQGPKLLIQFQNNGVVDDSQLPKDRFSAERLKGVDSTLKIQPAKLEDSAVYLCASSLDRNEQFFGPGTRLTVL.

The rearrangement joins TRBV7-9 to TRBJ1-1; D not certain. The germline gives CDR1 SEHNR, CDR2 FQNEAQ (reference sequence). With 4 bases removed from V and 3 bases from J, the gap between germline ends came to 9 bases. The CDR3 loop spans 13 amino acids. In DNA form, the CDR3 reads TGTGCCAGCAGCTCCGCCGGGTACACTGAAGCTTTCTTT. This encodes CASSSAGYTEAFF.

This clone showed up just once. The chain employs TRBV19 and TRBJ1-4; D not resolved. The ends were cut back, 5 bases at V and 13 bases at J, with 14 bases in the middle. Germline CDR1 reads LNHDA; CDR2 reads SQIVND (reference sequence). The CDR3 runs to 12 residues. DNA for the CDR3: TGTGCCAGTAGTGTAGCCGGAGGGAGACTGTTTTTT. This gives the protein CASSVAGGRLFF.

The sample holds a few counts of this clone. The rearrangement links TRBV27 to TRBJ1-4; perhaps TRBD1 as D (5 bases). This CDR3 has 15 residues. V lost 7 bases, J lost 3 bases, and 15 bases lay in between. Germline CDR1 MNHEY, CDR2 SMNVEV (reference sequence). The CDR3 DNA reads as TGTGCCAGCAATGGGCGGGGGAAACCTAATGAAAAACTGTTTTTT. This gives the protein CASNGRGKPNEKLFF.

This clone was found once. This chain links TRBV3-1 (or the pseudogene TRBV3-2) with TRBJ1-2; D is uncertain. Germline CDR1 and CDR2: LGHDT and YNNKEL (reference sequence). Between the trimmed V and J ends, which lost 0 bases and 6 bases, there was a span of 8 bases. The CDR3 spans 13 residues. CDR3 loop: CASSQDWLDGYTF. The CDR3 region has the DNA TGTGCCAGCAGCCAAGATTGGCTAGATGGCTACACCTTC.

CDR3 bases: TGTGCCAGCAGTCCCTCGGACCAGGGGTTGCGCGGCTACACCTTC. This gives the protein CASSPSDQGLRGYTF. The chain couples TRBV28 to TRBJ1-2; a possible D gene is TRBD1 (6 bases). CDR1 and CDR2 from the germline V gene are MDHEN and SYDVKM. The CDR3 spans 15 residues. Trimming removed 5 bases from V and 8 bases from J, with 21 bases in between.

The CDR3 nucleotides read TGTGCCAGCAGCTTTGACTGGAGCTCTGGGGCCAACGTCCTGACTTTC. Amino acid sequence: CASSFDWSSGANVLTF. This chain connects TRBV5-6 to TRBJ2-6, with no clear D. The V end was cut by 2 bases, the J end by 0 bases, with 9 bases between. The CDR3 sequence is 16 residues long. CDR1 is SGHDT and CDR2 is YYEEEE in the germline V gene.

The chain links TRBV6-5 to TRBJ2-3, with D perhaps matching TRBD1 (6 bases). V was cut by 6 bases and J by 1 base, with 8 bases left in between. Germline V gene sequence: CDR1 MNHEY, CDR2 SVGAGI. The CDR3 runs 13 residues. CDR3 DNA sequence: TGTGCCAGCAGCCGGACAGGCACAGATACGCAGTATTTT. It encodes CASSRTGTDTQYF.

J is TRBJ2-7 and V is TRBV6-5; D possibly corresponds to TRBD1 (6 bases). The V and J ends lost 7 bases and 7 bases respectively, with 20 bases between them. CDR3 length equals 14 residues. CDR1 is MNHEY and CDR2 is SVGAGI in the germline V gene. The CDR3 region is CASTNLQGTKEQYF. The CDR3 DNA is TGTGCCAGCACGAACCTTCAGGGGACAAAAGAGCAGTACTTC.

This clone was seen only once. V gene TRBV9 combines with J gene TRBJ1-1; D is undetermined. This CDR3 region has 13 residues. V was clipped by 4 bases and J by 4 bases, with 11 bases between them. Germline CDR1 is SGDLS and CDR2 is YYNGEE. CDR3 residues: CASSPPGSTEAFF. In DNA form, the CDR3 reads TGTGCCAGCAGCCCCCCCGGGAGCACTGAAGCTTTCTTT.

This clone showed up just once. The CDR3 DNA reads as TGTGCCAGCAGTTACTCGGACGGAGGTTACGAGCAGTACTTC. Its protein is CASSYSDGGYEQYF. This rearrangement joins TRBV6-2 or TRBV6-3 to TRBJ2-7; tentative D call: TRBD2 (5 bases). V lost 0 bases to trimming and J lost 4 bases, with 10 bases between them. From germline, CDR1 is MNHEY and CDR2 SVGEGT. CDR3 length equals 14 residues.

Only a few counts were recorded for this clone. A read error may account for a junction end that differs from germline. This chain joins TRBV7-7 and TRBJ2-1; TRBD2 matches 13 bases. CDR3 length: 15 residues. CDR1 SSHAT and CDR2 FNYEAQ come from the germline V gene (reference sequence). The CDR3 DNA is TGTGCTAGCAGCTCGGGACTAGCGGGAACCAATGAGCAGTTCTTC. Its translation: CASSSGLAGTNEQFF. The full variable domain, with the rest looked up from reference TRBV7-7 and TRBJ2-1, is GAGVSQSPRYKVTKRGQDVTLRCDPISSHATLYWYQQALGQGPEFLTYFNYEAQPDKSGLPSDRFSAERPEGSISTLTIQRTEQRDSAMYRCASSSGLAGTNEQFFGPGTRLTVL.

The V call is TRBV4-1, the J call TRBJ2-4; D perhaps matches TRBD1 (6 bases). Germline V gives CDR1 MGHRA, CDR2 YSYEKL. V lost 1 base and J lost 4, with 14 bases in between. This CDR3 is built from 16 residues. The CDR3 sequence is CASSQGRARGKNIQYF. Here the CDR3 DNA reads TGCGCCAGCAGCCAAGGTCGGGCGAGGGGGAAAAACATTCAGTACTTC.

V is TRBV25-1 and J is TRBJ2-1; 10 bases map to TRBD2. The V gene end was trimmed by 6 bases and the J gene end by 0 bases; junction bases not matched to a gene: 2. This CDR3 contains 15 residues. In germline, CDR1 is MGHDK, CDR2 SYGVNS. The CDR3 nucleotides are TGTGCCAGCAGGGCTAGCGGGAGCTCCTACAATGAGCAGTTCTTC. Translation gives CASRASGSSYNEQFF.

CDR3 region: CATSSTTGPTEAFF. The CDR3 coding sequence is TGTGCCACCAGCAGCACTACAGGGCCCACTGAAGCTTTCTTT. The chain links TRBV15 to TRBJ1-1, with D tentatively TRBD1 (6 bases). V was cut by 3 bases and J by 4 bases, with 12 bases left in between. The CDR3 spans 14 residues. Germline CDR1 LNHNV, CDR2 YYDKDF (reference sequence).